This T cell receptor (beta chain) was recovered during a study of shared clonotypes between healthy human individuals. Overall study results and limits: Relative to memory subsets, naive subsets generally showed larger estimated richness. It was only blood that was sampled, and tissue repertoires likely differ. Among donors, the sharing of clonotypes was expected to be influenced by sequencing depth. Among a few donors, roughly 5% of naive CD4 clonotypes were found in common.

Libraries were prepared by immunoSEQ multiplex PCR; TCRdb keeps only in-frame clonotypes and omits some of them. The table shows some 2,100,000 clones, with under 97% occurring only once. In this sample, this clone turned up once. Its antigen is as yet unknown. CDR1 MDHEN and CDR2 SYDVKM come from the germline V gene. The CDR3 runs 15 residues. Deletions cut 6 bases from V and 9 bases from J, with 24 bases between. The TCR sequence derives from a man between 18 and 29 years old in good health. Input material: naive CD4+ T cells sorted from blood. This sample's subset: CD45RA+ positively selected. The rearrangement links TRBV28 to TRBJ2-7; D is possibly TRBD1 (7 bases). CDR3: CASRLGGGAPGGQYF. Here the CDR3 DNA reads TGTGCCAGCAGGCTAGGGGGCGGGGCTCCCGGTGGGCAGTACTTC. The whole variable domain, remainder taken from reference TRBV28 and TRBJ2-7, is DVKVTQSSRYLVKRTGEKVFLECVQDMDHENMFWYRQDPGLGLRLIYFSYDVKMKEKGDIPEGYSVSREKKERFSLILESASTNQTSMYLCASRLGGGAPGGQYFGPGTRLTVT.